Sequencing of this T cell receptor beta chain was carried out in a study of blood T cell repertoires in COVID-19. Study-wide context: Samples of COVID-19 (acute and convalescent) were obtained from the United States, Italy and Spain. PBMCs, B-cell-depleted T cells, or T cells provided the cDNA or gDNA that made up the material.

Authors' analysis steps: Estimated nucleated cell counts came from reference gene primer amplification. Profiling relied on immunoSEQ multiplex PCR, and the TCRdb table lists in-frame clones only, not all of them. Clone size and the V and J calls come from that table; the DNA yielded D and trimming. The repertoire consists of 410,000 or so clones, with about nine tenths occurring once and the leading ten covering under 1.5%. CDR1 is LNHDA, CDR2 SQIVND, per germline (reference sequence). V dropped 9 bases and J dropped 5; count of bases not matched to a gene: 21. The CDR3 extends over 17 amino acids. The sample consisted of peripheral blood. The rearrangement links TRBV19 to TRBJ2-5; 7 bases are a match to TRBD2. The clonotype originates from a woman in her 30s with active or convalescent COVID-19. This chain's CDR3 is CASHPAGEDAPLETQYF. The CDR3 coding sequence is TGTGCCAGCCACCCTGCGGGAGAAGACGCTCCGCTGGAGACCCAGTACTTC. Full variable domain (rest looked up from reference TRBV19 and TRBJ2-5): DGGITQSPKYLFRKEGQNVTLSCEQNLNHDAMYWYRQDPGQGLRLIYYSQIVNDFQKGDIAEGYSVSREKKESFPLTVTSAQKNPTAFYLCASHPAGEDAPLETQYFGPGTRLLVL.